This entry lists 24 T cell receptor beta chains sequenced from one sample in a study of T cells in Graves' hyperthyroidism and ophthalmopathy. The CDR3 regions of TCR beta were amplified from RNA transcripts. HTBI primers were the set used in a first-round RT-PCR of the TCR CDR3. TCRdb called the multiplex PCR reads again in MiXCR, with one record for every CDR3 protein. The sample records around 690,000 distinct CDR3 sequences, around 21% being singletons. Sequencing was carried out using blood. The receptors come from a man younger than 45 with Graves' ophthalmopathy.

In this sample, this clonotype turned up many times. J is TRBJ2-7 and V is TRBV12-3 or TRBV12-4; D gene ambiguous. The V and J ends lost 3 bases and 1 base respectively, with 7 bases between them. The CDR3 length is 13 residues. CDR3 loop: CASSFTRSYEQYF. The CDR3 DNA reads TGTGCCAGCAGTTTTACCCGGTCCTACGAGCAGTACTTC.

This chain links TRBV10-3 with TRBJ1-1; the D gene is possibly TRBD1 (5 bases). The germline V gene has CDR1 ENHRY and CDR2 SYGVKD. V lost 5 bases and J 3 bases, leaving 13 bases between the germline ends. The CDR3 runs to 14 residues. The CDR3 spells CAISMSGGDTEAFF. CDR3 nucleotides: TGTGCCATCAGTATGTCGGGGGGGGACACTGAAGCTTTCTTT.

The chain joins TRBV6-1 to TRBJ1-5; 8 positions agree with TRBD1. V lost 6 bases, J lost 2 bases, and 6 bases stayed unmatched. Per the germline V gene, CDR1 is MNHNS and CDR2 is SASEGT. This CDR3 comprises 15 residues. The CDR3: CASSPGGIGNQPQHF. The CDR3 nucleotides read TGTGCCAGCAGCCCAGGGGGCATTGGCAATCAGCCCCAGCATTTT.

This chain connects TRBV15 to TRBJ1-1, with no clear D. Per germline, CDR1 LNHNV and CDR2 YYDKDF (reference sequence). The ends were cut back, 0 bases at V and 5 bases at J, with 13 bases in the middle. This CDR3 has 15 residues. The DNA for the CDR3 is TGTGCCACCAGCAGAGACCCGGGAGGCCGAACTGAAGCTTTCTTT. This sequence encodes CATSRDPGGRTEAFF.

This clonotype turned up a few times. This sequence joins TRBV28 and TRBJ1-5; no firm D call. This CDR3 region has 14 residues. V was trimmed by 6 bases and J by 1 base, leaving 10 bases between them. CDR1 is MDHEN, CDR2 SYDVKM, per germline. The CDR3 DNA sequence: TGTGCCAGCAGATTTACAGAAAGCAATCAGCCCCAGCATTTT. Translated: CASRFTESNQPQHF.

DNA for the CDR3: TGCAGTGCTAGAGATCGTGTCCAAAGCTCCTACAATGAGCAGTTCTTC. Translation: CSARDRVQSSYNEQFF. This chain joins TRBV20-1 and TRBJ2-1, with D uncertain. Germline assignment: CDR1 DFQATT and CDR2 SNEGSKA (reference sequence). CDR3 size: 16 residues. V lost 0 bases and J lost 0, with 12 bases in between.

The J gene is TRBJ1-2, the V gene TRBV20-1; no definite D call. The germline V and J ends were trimmed by 4 bases and 2 bases, with 5 bases remaining between them. The CDR3 runs to 11 residues. The germline CDR1 and CDR2 sequences are DFQATT and SNEGSKA (reference sequence). CDR3 amino acids: CSAKINYGYTF. The CDR3 DNA is TGCAGTGCTAAAATAAACTATGGCTACACCTTC.

This clonotype was seen repeatedly, ten times or more. The V call is TRBV12-3 or TRBV12-4, the J call TRBJ1-5; 7 bases map to TRBD1. V lost 4 bases and J lost 6; bases outside the gene matches: 6. CDR3 length: 14 residues. CDR3 region: CASSSTGTSQPQHF. DNA of the CDR3: TGTGCCAGCAGTTCGACAGGGACAAGTCAGCCCCAGCATTTT.

This clonotype was picked up a small number of times. This chain links TRBV7-6 with TRBJ1-5; weak D call: TRBD1 (6 bases). The CDR3 length is 14 residues. Germline lookup yields CDR1 SGHVS and CDR2 FNYEAQ. V was cut by 6 bases and J by 0 bases, with 9 bases left in between. CDR3 nucleotide sequence: TGTGCCAGCAGTAGGGGGAATAGCAATCAGCCCCAGCATTTT. This codes for CASSRGNSNQPQHF.

The V and J genes are TRBV6-2 or TRBV6-3 and TRBJ2-7, with 10 bases matching TRBD1. The CDR3 is 14 amino acids. V dropped 8 bases and J dropped 1; count of bases not matched to a gene: 5. The germline CDR1 and CDR2 sequences are MNHEY and SVGEGT. The CDR3 DNA follows: TGTGCCAGCCTGGGACAGGGGCCATCCTACGAGCAGTACTTC. This codes for CASLGQGPSYEQYF.

This clonotype appeared many times. The chain combines TRBV4-2 with TRBJ2-7, with no clear D. Trimming pared 1 base from V and 0 bases from J, leaving 10 bases between. The CDR3 totals 15 residues. Germline V lookup: CDR1 LGHNA, CDR2 YNFKEQ. The CDR3 sequence is CASSQGLFSSYEQYF. The CDR3 DNA reads TGTGCCAGCAGCCAAGGGCTCTTCAGCTCCTACGAGCAGTACTTC.

This chain connects TRBV6-2 or TRBV6-3 to TRBJ2-3, with D possibly matching TRBD1 (6 bases). Germline CDR1 and CDR2: MNHEY and SVGEGT. The V end lost 6 bases, the J end lost 0 bases, and 13 bases lay between the germline ends. This CDR3 spans 15 amino acids. CDR3 DNA: TGTGCCAGCAGGCAGGGACAAATCAGCACAGATACGCAGTATTTT. It specifies CASRQGQISTDTQYF.

This clonotype was counted a few times. V gene TRBV10-1 combines with J gene TRBJ2-3, with D unresolved. The CDR3 contains 14 residues. Germline CDR1 is WNHNN and CDR2 is SYGVQD (reference sequence). The V end lost 3 bases, the J end lost 6 bases, and 13 bases lay between the germline ends. In DNA form, the CDR3 reads TGCGCCAGCAGTGATAATGGGTATAGGGATACGCAGTATTTT. This sequence encodes CASSDNGYRDTQYF.

This clonotype has a handful of counts. This chain uses TRBV7-9 with TRBJ2-2, with D possibly being TRBD2 (5 bases). The V gene's germline CDR1 is SEHNR and CDR2 FQNEAQ (reference sequence). Trimming removed 3 bases at V and 7 bases at J, with 15 bases between. CDR3 size: 15 residues. The CDR3 DNA follows: TGTGCCAGCAGCTTGAGGCGGGTGAGCGTCGGGGAGCTGTTTTTT. This sequence encodes CASSLRRVSVGELFF. Supplemented by reference TRBV7-9 and TRBJ2-2, the full variable domain reads DTGVSQNPRHKITKRGQNVTFRCDPISEHNRLYWYRQTLGQGPEFLTYFQNEAQLEKSRLLSDRFSAERPKGSFSTLEIQRTEQGDSAMYLCASSLRRVSVGELFFGEGSRLTVL.

In its sample, this clonotype was seen many times. V is TRBV30 and J is TRBJ1-5; D is perhaps TRBD1 (5 bases). CDR1 and CDR2 from the germline V gene are GTSNPN and SVGIG (reference sequence). The CDR3 length is 15 residues. The V and J ends lost 3 bases and 4 bases respectively, with 16 bases between them. Written as DNA, the CDR3 is TGTGCCTGGAGCGTCGGGACGGCCAAGAATCAGCCCCAGCATTTT. It specifies CAWSVGTAKNQPQHF.

This clonotype was seen more than once but under ten times. V and J are TRBV29-1 and TRBJ2-1, with D perhaps given as TRBD1 or TRBD2 (5 bases each). Germline V gene lookup returns CDR1 SQVTM and CDR2 ANQGSEA. The CDR3 has 16 residues. With 6 bases removed from V and 4 bases from J, the gap between germline ends came to 22 bases. CDR3: CSVRVGPYGGYNEQFF. In DNA form, the CDR3 reads TGCAGCGTCCGCGTGGGACCCTATGGTGGGTACAATGAGCAGTTCTTC.

The chain couples TRBV24-1 to TRBJ1-2; a possible D gene is TRBD1 (6 bases). The germline V and J ends were trimmed by 4 bases and 2 bases, with 10 bases remaining between them. The CDR3 sequence is 14 residues long. Germline V gene data show CDR1 as KGHDR and CDR2 as SFDVKD. This chain's CDR3 is CATSDMGHNYGYTF. As DNA, the CDR3 is TGTGCCACCAGTGACATGGGACACAACTATGGCTACACCTTC.

This clonotype was observed at least ten times. The chain joins TRBV18 to TRBJ2-7; 12 nucleotides agree with TRBD1. Germline assignment: CDR1 KGHSH and CDR2 LQKENI. The CDR3 has 15 amino acids. Trimming took 4 bases from V and 4 from J; bases not matched to a gene: 5. The CDR3 DNA sequence: TGTGCCAGCTCACAAGGGACAGGGGGCCTATACGAGCAGTACTTC. This codes for CASSQGTGGLYEQYF.

This chain connects TRBV20-1 to TRBJ2-5, with D perhaps TRBD2 (6 bases). V lost 1 base and J lost 5, with 17 bases in between. CDR1 is DFQATT and CDR2 is SNEGSKA in the germline V gene (reference sequence). This CDR3 comprises 15 residues. CDR3 region: CSARGLQRARETQYF. The CDR3 nucleotides read TGCAGTGCTAGAGGCCTTCAGCGGGCGAGGGAGACCCAGTACTTC.

This clonotype was detected many times. J is TRBJ2-1 and V is TRBV10-3; 8 nucleotides match TRBD2. CDR3 length equals 12 residues. Germline loops: CDR1 ENHRY, CDR2 SYGVKD. After removal of 10 bases from V and 6 bases from J, the junction contained 5 bases not matched to a gene. CDR3 coding DNA: TGTGCCAGTGGAGCGGGAGCCAATGAGCAGTTCTTC. Residues: CASGAGANEQFF.

This chain uses TRBV20-1 with TRBJ2-3; 13 bases match TRBD2. V was pared by 6 bases and J by 5 bases, with 11 bases of the junction left unmatched. This CDR3 contains 16 residues. Germline CDR1 is DFQATT and CDR2 is SNEGSKA (reference sequence). CDR3 loop: CSAIRTSGSLKDTQYF. CDR3 nucleotides: TGCAGTGCAATTAGGACTAGCGGGAGTTTGAAAGATACGCAGTATTTT.

Only a few counts were recorded for this clonotype. The chain couples TRBV5-1 to TRBJ1-2, with unresolved D. This CDR3 is built from 15 residues. Trimming removed 6 bases at V and 8 bases at J, with 23 bases between. CDR1 and CDR2 from the germline V gene are SGHRS and YFSETQ. The CDR3 nucleotides are TGCGCCAGCAAGGGCGGACGGGCGGCCCTGTTCGGCTACACCTTC. Its translation is CASKGGRAALFGYTF. Full variable domain (remainder filled in from reference TRBV5-1 and TRBJ1-2): KAGVTQTPRYLIKTRGQQVTLSCSPISGHRSVSWYQQTPGQGLQFLFEYFSETQRNKGNFPGRFSGRQFSNSRSEMNVSTLELGDSALYLCASKGGRAALFGYTFGSGTRLTVV.

The chain recombines TRBV14 with TRBJ2-3; D possibly corresponds to TRBD2 (6 bases). CDR1 and CDR2 (germline): SGHDN, FVKESK. The CDR3 runs to 14 residues. The V gene lost 1 base and the J gene lost 4 bases, with 9 bases spanning the gap. CDR3 DNA: TGTGCCAGCAGCCAAGGGGGGGTTCCAGATACGCAGTATTTT. Its protein product is CASSQGGVPDTQYF.

The rearrangement uses TRBV7-3 and TRBJ2-5, with D hard to call. Trimming shortened V by 5 bases and J by 5 bases, and 12 bases separated the two germline ends. The CDR3 runs to 13 residues. From germline, CDR1 is SGHTA and CDR2 FQGTGA. The CDR3 is CASSPGQMETQYF. In DNA form, the CDR3 reads TGTGCCAGCAGCCCCGGTCAAATGGAGACCCAGTACTTC.